One sample yielded the 29 T cell receptor beta chains listed below, sequenced in a study of early T cells in non-severe SARS-CoV-2 infection. TCRdb independently ran MiXCR on the 5' RACE reads; one entry per CDR3 protein. The table lists around 52,000 distinct CDR3 sequences, 11% of them singletons. The sample comprised whole blood. The origin of the receptors is an adult who was a healthcare worker with PCR-confirmed SARS-CoV-2 infection or an uninfected control (not recorded which).

This clonotype was counted between two and nine times. The V call is TRBV11-2, the J call TRBJ2-2; weak D call: TRBD1 (5 bases). V was clipped by 4 bases and J by 5 bases, with 8 bases between them. This CDR3 is built from 13 residues. CDR1 and CDR2 (germline): SGHAT, FQNNGV. DNA of the CDR3: TGTGCCAGCAGCTCGCAGGGTACCGGGGAGCTGTTTTTT. Translated: CASSSQGTGELFF.

The rearrangement uses TRBV12-5 and TRBJ1-3; TRBD1 aligns across 11 bases. V gave up 3 bases and J gave up 2 bases; unmatched junction bases: 18. CDR1 and CDR2 (germline): LGHNT, FRNRAP. The CDR3 contains 21 residues. The CDR3 sequence is CASGLLPLTSGTGGTGNTIYF. The CDR3 region has the DNA TGTGCTAGTGGTTTACTACCGCTCACCTCCGGGACAGGGGGAACTGGAAACACCATATATTTT.

This clonotype was seen more than once but under ten times. The chain carries TRBV7-3 and TRBJ2-2; D gene unclear. Per the germline V gene, CDR1 is SGHTA and CDR2 is FQGTGA. The CDR3 has 16 amino acids. Trimming pared 5 bases from V and 2 bases from J, leaving 15 bases between. The CDR3 here is CASSPILAENTGELFF. For the CDR3, the DNA is TGTGCCAGCAGCCCGATATTAGCCGAAAACACCGGGGAGCTGTTTTTT. The variable domain in full, completed from reference TRBV7-3 and TRBJ2-2, reads GAGVSQTPSNKVTEKGKYVELRCDPISGHTALYWYRQSLGQGPEFLIYFQGTGAADDSGLPNDRFFAVRPEGSVSTLKIQRTERGDSAVYLCASSPILAENTGELFFGEGSRLTVL.

The table lists this clonotype with many counts. The V call is TRBV5-1, the J call TRBJ2-7; D is unresolved. V dropped 0 bases and J dropped 0 bases, with 7 bases sitting between them. Germline V gene sequence: CDR1 SGHRS, CDR2 YFSETQ. The CDR3 runs to 14 residues. This chain's CDR3 is CASSLDQSSYEQYF. Here the CDR3 DNA reads TGCGCCAGCAGCTTGGACCAGTCCTCCTACGAGCAGTACTTC.

This clonotype turned up a few times. V usage is TRBV28 and J usage is TRBJ1-2, with D possibly matching TRBD1 (5 bases). Trimming pared 6 bases from V and 3 bases from J, leaving 11 bases between. CDR3 length equals 13 residues. Looked up from germline, CDR1 is MDHEN and CDR2 is SYDVKM. The CDR3 bases are TGTGCCAGCAGACGGGACTTTTACTATGGCTACACCTTC. Its protein product is CASRRDFYYGYTF.

In its sample, this clonotype was seen many times. The chain uses TRBV4-2 and TRBJ2-5, with TRBD2 as a possible D gene (7 bases). The CDR3 spans 17 residues. Between the trimmed V and J ends, which lost 0 bases and 0 bases, there was a span of 14 bases. Germline V gives CDR1 LGHNA, CDR2 YNFKEQ. CDR3 sequence reads: CASSQDVGGGNQETQYF. The CDR3 coding sequence is TGTGCCAGCAGCCAAGATGTAGGGGGAGGGAACCAAGAGACCCAGTACTTC.

This clonotype has a count of ten or more. The chain combines TRBV28 with TRBJ2-2; tentative D call: TRBD1 (7 bases). There are 15 residues in the CDR3. Between the trimmed V and J ends, which lost 8 bases and 6 bases, there was a span of 19 bases. The germline V gene has CDR1 MDHEN and CDR2 SYDVKM. In nucleotides, the CDR3 is TGTGCCAGCCGAGGCCTCACAGGGGAGGCCGGGGAGCTGTTTTTT. This translates into CASRGLTGEAGELFF.

The CDR3 DNA sequence: TGTGCCAGCAGCCACGAGAACAATGAGCAGTTCTTC. This encodes CASSHENNEQFF. The chain combines TRBV4-2 with TRBJ2-1; D is undetermined. Per the germline V gene, CDR1 is LGHNA and CDR2 is YNFKEQ. The CDR3 spans 12 residues. Trimming removed 3 bases from V and 5 bases from J, with 5 bases in between.

Turning to this clonotype: A much larger clone sits a single nucleotide away, making a read error possible. The chain is built from TRBV6-2 or TRBV6-3 and TRBJ1-4; 7 bases agree with TRBD1. CDR3 size: 15 residues. The V gene's germline CDR1 is MNHEY and CDR2 SVGEGT. CDR3 sequence reads: CAGSRDRATNEKLFF. CDR3 sequence (DNA): TGTGCCGGCAGTAGAGACAGGGCAACTAATGAAAAACTGTTTTTT.

In this sample, this clonotype turned up many times. The chain combines TRBV4-2 with TRBJ2-5; 10 bases fit TRBD2. V lost 1 base to trimming and J lost 1 base; unmatched junction nucleotides: 3. Germline V gives CDR1 LGHNA, CDR2 YNFKEQ. The CDR3 loop spans 16 amino acids. The CDR3 spells CASSQAASGGQETQYF. In nucleotides, the CDR3 is TGTGCCAGCAGCCAAGCGGCTAGCGGGGGCCAAGAGACCCAGTACTTC.

This clonotype was observed a handful of times. The CDR3 DNA reads TGTGCCATCAGTGAGTCTCAGGGAAACTATGGCTACACCTTC. Translated: CAISESQGNYGYTF. The chain recombines TRBV10-3 with TRBJ1-2, with D perhaps TRBD1 (5 bases). This CDR3 is 14 amino acids long. Trimming pared 0 bases from V and 2 bases from J, leaving 7 bases between. Germline V gives CDR1 ENHRY, CDR2 SYGVKD.

In this sample, this clonotype turned up a few times. The V call is TRBV4-1, the J call TRBJ1-5; 7 bases fit TRBD1. V was pared by 8 bases and J by 0 bases, with 4 bases of the junction left unmatched. This CDR3 contains 14 residues. CDR1 is MGHRA and CDR2 is YSYEKL in the germline V gene. CDR3 bases: TGCGCCAGCGGAGGGACAGCTAGCAATCAGCCCCAGCATTTT. This encodes CASGGTASNQPQHF.

This clonotype was counted only a few times. This chain connects TRBV12-5 to TRBJ2-1; D gene uncertain. In germline, CDR1 is LGHNT, CDR2 FRNRAP. V gave up 6 bases and J gave up 5 bases, with 8 bases separating them. The CDR3 extends over 12 amino acids. Written as DNA, the CDR3 is TGTGCTAGTGGCCTACGGGACAATGAGCAGTTCTTC. Encoded protein: CASGLRDNEQFF.

The chain is built from TRBV11-2 and TRBJ1-2; D call uncertain. The CDR3 totals 17 residues. The ends were cut back, 4 bases at V and 0 bases at J, with 18 bases in the middle. Germline CDR1 SGHAT, CDR2 FQNNGV. CDR3 protein: CASSSLPNTTSNYGYTF. The CDR3 DNA reads as TGTGCCAGCAGCTCCCTTCCAAACACGACATCTAACTATGGCTACACCTTC.

This clonotype came up many times. This sequence joins TRBV9 and TRBJ2-5; D not certain. CDR3 length: 14 amino acids. V gave up 0 bases and J gave up 0 bases, with 6 bases separating them. Germline V gives CDR1 SGDLS, CDR2 YYNGEE. CDR3 sequence reads: CASSVGAHQETQYF. The CDR3 DNA sequence: TGTGCCAGCAGCGTAGGCGCCCACCAAGAGACCCAGTACTTC.

This clonotype appeared a single time. The CDR3 sequence is CATSRGGTVTGELFF. Written as DNA, the CDR3 is TGTGCCACCAGCAGAGGCGGGACAGTCACCGGGGAGCTGTTTTTT. The chain employs TRBV15 and TRBJ2-2, with D perhaps matching TRBD1 (7 bases). V lost 1 base and J lost 4, with 10 bases in between. Germline V gene lookup returns CDR1 LNHNV and CDR2 YYDKDF (reference sequence). The CDR3 has 15 amino acids.

By share, this clonotype counts as medium-sized (0.01 to 0.1%). The genes are TRBV10-2 and TRBJ2-1; the D is unclear. V was cut by 10 bases and J by 8 bases, with 12 bases left in between. In germline, CDR1 is WSHSY, CDR2 SAAADI. CDR3 length: 11 amino acids. CDR3 nucleotides: TGCGCCATCCGACTGGGCGATGAGCAGTTCTTC. Translation gives CAIRLGDEQFF.

This chain uses TRBV29-1 with TRBJ2-7; 9 bases fit TRBD1. Unmatched junction bases numbered 2, after V lost 2 bases and J lost 3 bases. The CDR3 has 13 amino acids. CDR1 and CDR2 (germline): SQVTM, ANQGSEA. The CDR3 DNA sequence: TGCAGCGTTGAAACAGGGGGCAGCTACGAGCAGTACTTC. It translates to CSVETGGSYEQYF.

This clonotype appeared many times. V gene TRBV6-6 combines with J gene TRBJ1-5, with 9 bases fitting TRBD1. V trimming: 2 bases; J trimming: 0 bases; junction bases outside the gene matches: 8. The germline V gene has CDR1 MNHNY and CDR2 SVGAGI (reference sequence). There are 18 residues in the CDR3. CDR3 in DNA: TGTGCCAGCAGTTACGGTCCCAACAGGGGGCATAGCAATCAGCCCCAGCATTTT. Protein sequence: CASSYGPNRGHSNQPQHF.

The chain joins TRBV11-2 to TRBJ1-1, with D perhaps TRBD1 (6 bases). The CDR3 sequence is 13 residues long. The V gene lost 0 bases and the J gene lost 8 bases, with 10 bases spanning the gap. Germline V gene sequence: CDR1 SGHAT, CDR2 FQNNGV. CDR3 region: CASSLERGLEAFF. The CDR3 coding sequence is TGTGCCAGCAGCTTAGAGCGGGGGCTCGAAGCTTTCTTT.

The CDR3 is CSARHSSEKLFF. The CDR3 DNA reads TGCAGTGCTAGACATTCTTCGGAAAAACTGTTTTTT. The J gene is TRBJ1-4, the V gene TRBV20-1; D is unresolved. Per the germline V gene, CDR1 is DFQATT and CDR2 is SNEGSKA (reference sequence). The CDR3 length is 12 residues. Trimming left V 2 bases short and J 8 bases short, with 9 bases between.

This clonotype was observed a few times. The V call is TRBV10-2, the J call TRBJ1-3; D may be TRBD1 (5 bases). V was clipped by 2 bases and J by 0 bases, with 11 bases between them. Germline loops: CDR1 WSHSY, CDR2 SAAADI. The CDR3 totals 16 residues. The CDR3 DNA reads as TGCGCCAGCAGTGAGACAGGTTTACTCTCTGGAAACACCATATATTTT. Its translation is CASSETGLLSGNTIYF.

The V and J genes are TRBV7-2 and TRBJ1-5; D is ambiguous. CDR3 size: 13 residues. CDR1 and CDR2 (germline): SGHTA, FQGNSA. Between the trimmed V and J ends, which lost 3 bases and 4 bases, there was a span of 7 bases. This CDR3 is CASSLTQNQPQHF. The DNA for the CDR3 is TGTGCCAGCAGCTTGACACAGAATCAGCCCCAGCATTTT.

The sample holds many counts of this clonotype. J is TRBJ1-6 and V is TRBV7-8; 7 nucleotides align to TRBD1. V dropped 4 bases and J dropped 8; count of bases not matched to a gene: 2. This CDR3 comprises 13 residues. In germline, CDR1 is SGHVS, CDR2 FQNEAQ. The CDR3 loop reads CASSSTGDSPLHF. The CDR3 coding sequence is TGTGCCAGCAGCTCAACAGGGGATTCACCCCTCCACTTT. Based on the CDR3 plus reference TRBV7-8 and TRBJ1-6, the full variable domain is GAGVSQSPRYKVAKRGQDVALRCDPISGHVSLFWYQQALGQGPEFLTYFQNEAQLDKSGLPSDRFFAERPEGSVSTLKIQRTQQEDSAVYLCASSSTGDSPLHFGNGTRLTVT.

This clonotype was counted only a few times. The chain joins TRBV28 to TRBJ2-1; 8 nucleotides agree with TRBD2. The CDR3 extends over 13 amino acids. Unmatched junction bases numbered 7, after V lost 7 bases and J lost 8 bases. Germline lookup yields CDR1 MDHEN and CDR2 SYDVKM. The CDR3 loop reads CASTPGGADEQFF. The CDR3, as DNA: TGTGCCAGCACCCCCGGGGGGGCCGATGAGCAGTTCTTC.

There are a few counts of this clonotype. The rearrangement joins TRBV11-3 to TRBJ2-7, with TRBD2 matching over 12 bases. The V gene's germline CDR1 is SGHNT and CDR2 YENEEA. The CDR3 has 15 amino acids. The J segment lost 2 bases and the V segment lost 1 base, leaving 0 bases of the junction unmatched. The CDR3 is CASSLASGRAYEQYF. CDR3 bases: TGTGCCAGCAGCTTAGCTAGCGGGAGGGCCTACGAGCAGTACTTC. The entire variable domain, with the rest obtained from reference TRBV11-3 and TRBJ2-7, is as follows: EAGVVQSPRYKIIEKKQPVAFWCNPISGHNTLYWYLQNLGQGPELLIRYENEEAVDDSQLPKDRFSAERLKGVDSTLKIQPAELGDSAVYLCASSLASGRAYEQYFGPGTRLTVT.

This clonotype was counted many times. This chain connects TRBV9 to TRBJ1-5, with 7 positions matching TRBD1. There are 13 residues in the CDR3. Germline loops: CDR1 SGDLS, CDR2 YYNGEE. J was trimmed by 6 bases and V by 3 bases; bases with no gene match: 3. The CDR3 DNA reads TGTGCCAGCAGCGCCCGACAGGGTCAGCCCCAGCATTTT. It yields the protein CASSARQGQPQHF.

The count of this clonotype is one. V usage is TRBV5-1 and J usage is TRBJ1-1, with 8 bases lining up with TRBD1. The J segment lost 4 bases and the V segment lost 4 bases, leaving 9 bases of the junction unmatched. The CDR3 is 15 amino acids. Germline assignment: CDR1 SGHRS and CDR2 YFSETQ. The CDR3 loop reads CASSPRQGRGTEAFF. CDR3 coding DNA: TGCGCCAGCAGCCCCAGACAGGGGAGAGGCACTGAAGCTTTCTTT.

There are a few counts of this clonotype. The V call is TRBV11-2, the J call TRBJ2-3; TRBD1 matches 11 bases. J was trimmed by 5 bases and V by 5 bases; bases with no gene match: 6. From germline, CDR1 is SGHAT and CDR2 FQNNGV. The CDR3 consists of 15 residues. This CDR3 reads CASSTRDRGIDTQYF. The CDR3 bases are TGTGCCAGCAGCACCCGGGACAGGGGGATAGATACGCAGTATTTT. The entire variable domain, with the rest obtained from reference TRBV11-2 and TRBJ2-3, is as follows: EAGVAQSPRYKIIEKRQSVAFWCNPISGHATLYWYQQILGQGPKLLIQFQNNGVVDDSQLPKDRFSAERLKGVDSTLKIQPAKLEDSAVYLCASSTRDRGIDTQYFGPGTRLTVL.